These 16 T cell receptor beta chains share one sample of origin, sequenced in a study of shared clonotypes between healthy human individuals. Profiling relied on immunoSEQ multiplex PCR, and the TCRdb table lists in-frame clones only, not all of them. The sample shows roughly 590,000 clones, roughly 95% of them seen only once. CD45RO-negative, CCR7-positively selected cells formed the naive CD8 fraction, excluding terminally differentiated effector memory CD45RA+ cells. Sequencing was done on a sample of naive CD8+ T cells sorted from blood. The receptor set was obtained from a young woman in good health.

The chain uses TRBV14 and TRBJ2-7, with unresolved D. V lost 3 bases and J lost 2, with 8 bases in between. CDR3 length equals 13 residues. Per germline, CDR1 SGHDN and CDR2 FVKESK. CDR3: CASSQLDPYEQYF. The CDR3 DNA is TGTGCCAGCAGCCAGCTAGATCCCTACGAGCAGTACTTC.

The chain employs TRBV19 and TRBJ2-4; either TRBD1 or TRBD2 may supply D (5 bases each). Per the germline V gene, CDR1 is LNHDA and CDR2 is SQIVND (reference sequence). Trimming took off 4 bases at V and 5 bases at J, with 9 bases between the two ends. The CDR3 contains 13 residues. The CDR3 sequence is CASSRDVENIQYF. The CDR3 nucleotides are TGTGCCAGTAGTAGGGACGTAGAAAACATTCAGTACTTC.

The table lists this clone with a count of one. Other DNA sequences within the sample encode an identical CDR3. CDR3 DNA: TGTGCCAGCGGAGGTCCCTACGAGCAGTACTTC. It yields the protein CASGGPYEQYF. The chain combines TRBV27 with TRBJ2-7; weak D call: TRBD2 (5 bases). The CDR3 sequence is 11 residues long. Per the germline V gene, CDR1 is MNHEY and CDR2 is SMNVEV (reference sequence). Trimming pared 8 bases from V and 2 bases from J, leaving 7 bases between.

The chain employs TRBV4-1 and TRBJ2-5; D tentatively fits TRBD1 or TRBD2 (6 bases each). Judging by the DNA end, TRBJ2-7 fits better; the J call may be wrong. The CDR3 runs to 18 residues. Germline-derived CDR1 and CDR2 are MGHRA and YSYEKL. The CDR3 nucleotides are TGCGCCAGCAGCCAAGCCACCTGGCGGGACACACACTCCTACGAGCAGTACTTC. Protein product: CASSQATWRDTHSYEQYF.

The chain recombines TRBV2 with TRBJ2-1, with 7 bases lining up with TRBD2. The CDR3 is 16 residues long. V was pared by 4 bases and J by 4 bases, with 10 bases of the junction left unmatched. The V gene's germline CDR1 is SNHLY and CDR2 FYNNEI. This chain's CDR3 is CASSGGGVSGYNEQFF. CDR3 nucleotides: TGTGCCAGCAGTGGAGGAGGGGTTAGCGGGTACAATGAGCAGTTCTTC. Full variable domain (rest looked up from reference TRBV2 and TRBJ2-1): EPEVTQTPSHQVTQMGQEVILRCVPISNHLYFYWYRQILGQKVEFLVSFYNNEISEKSEIFDDQFSVERPDGSNFTLKIRSTKLEDSAMYFCASSGGGVSGYNEQFFGPGTRLTVL.

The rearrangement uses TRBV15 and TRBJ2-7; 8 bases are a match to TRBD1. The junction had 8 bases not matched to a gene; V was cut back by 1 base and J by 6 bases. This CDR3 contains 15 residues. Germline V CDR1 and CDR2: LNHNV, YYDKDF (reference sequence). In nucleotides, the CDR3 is TGTGCCACCAGCAGAGGAACGACTGACAGGGGCGAGCAGTACTTC. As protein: CATSRGTTDRGEQYF.

CDR3 DNA sequence: TGTGCCAGCATGGGACAGAGATTCCAAGAGACCCAGTACTTC. Translated: CASMGQRFQETQYF. The chain combines TRBV19 with TRBJ2-5, with TRBD1 matching 7 bases. This CDR3 has 14 amino acids. CDR1 LNHDA and CDR2 SQIVND come from the germline V gene (reference sequence). The junction had 8 bases not matched to a gene; V was cut back by 9 bases and J by 1 base.

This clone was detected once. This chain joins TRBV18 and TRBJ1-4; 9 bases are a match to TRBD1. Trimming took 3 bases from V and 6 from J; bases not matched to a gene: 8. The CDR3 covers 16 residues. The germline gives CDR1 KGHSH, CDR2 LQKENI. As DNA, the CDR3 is TGTGCCAGCTCACCGCCTAACAGGGGGCCCGATGAAAAACTGTTTTTT. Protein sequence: CASSPPNRGPDEKLFF.

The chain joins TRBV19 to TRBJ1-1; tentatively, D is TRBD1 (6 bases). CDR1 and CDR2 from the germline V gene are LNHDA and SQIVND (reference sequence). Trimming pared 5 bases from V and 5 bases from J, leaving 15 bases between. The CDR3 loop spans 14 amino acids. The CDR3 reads CASSVYREGTEAFF. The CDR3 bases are TGTGCCAGTAGTGTATACAGGGAGGGTACTGAAGCTTTCTTT.

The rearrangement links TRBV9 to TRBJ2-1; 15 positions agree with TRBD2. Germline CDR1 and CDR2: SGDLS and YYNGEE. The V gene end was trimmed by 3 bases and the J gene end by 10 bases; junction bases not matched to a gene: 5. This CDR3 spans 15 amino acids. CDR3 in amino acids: CASSAGLAGGGEQFF. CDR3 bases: TGTGCCAGCAGCGCCGGACTAGCGGGAGGGGGGGAGCAGTTCTTC. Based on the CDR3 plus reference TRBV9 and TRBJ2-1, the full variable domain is DSGVTQTPKHLITATGQRVTLRCSPRSGDLSVYWYQQSLDQGLQFLIQYYNGEERAKGNILERFSAQQFPDLHSELNLSSLELGDSALYFCASSAGLAGGGEQFFGPGTRLTVL.

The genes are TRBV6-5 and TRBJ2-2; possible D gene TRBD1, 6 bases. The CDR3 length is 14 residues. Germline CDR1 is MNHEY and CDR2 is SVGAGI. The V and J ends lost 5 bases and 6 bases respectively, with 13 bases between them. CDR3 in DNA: TGTGCCAGCAGTCTGCCAGGGGCTGCCGGGGAGCTGTTTTTT. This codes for CASSLPGAAGELFF.

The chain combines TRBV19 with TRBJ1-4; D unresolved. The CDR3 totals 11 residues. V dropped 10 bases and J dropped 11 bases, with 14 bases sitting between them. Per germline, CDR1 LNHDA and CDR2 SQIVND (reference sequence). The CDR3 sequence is CATLGLGKLFF. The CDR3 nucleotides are TGTGCCACTCTAGGGTTAGGGAAACTGTTTTTT.

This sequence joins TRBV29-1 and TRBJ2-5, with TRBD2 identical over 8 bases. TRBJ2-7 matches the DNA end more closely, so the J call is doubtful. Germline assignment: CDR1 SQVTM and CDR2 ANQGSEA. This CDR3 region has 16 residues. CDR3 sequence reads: CSVEVPRAGAFYEQYF. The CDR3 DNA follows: TGCAGCGTTGAAGTTCCTCGAGCGGGAGCTTTCTACGAGCAGTACTTC.

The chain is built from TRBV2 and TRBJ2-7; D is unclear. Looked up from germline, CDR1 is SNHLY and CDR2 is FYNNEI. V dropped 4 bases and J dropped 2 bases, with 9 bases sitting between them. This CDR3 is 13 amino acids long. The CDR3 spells CASSVLLTYEQYF. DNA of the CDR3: TGTGCCAGCAGTGTCCTCCTTACCTACGAGCAGTACTTC.

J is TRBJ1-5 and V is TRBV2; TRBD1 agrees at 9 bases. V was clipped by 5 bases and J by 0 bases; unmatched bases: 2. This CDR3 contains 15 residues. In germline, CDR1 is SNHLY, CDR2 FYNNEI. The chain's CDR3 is CASSRTGVSNQPQHF. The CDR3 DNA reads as TGTGCCAGCAGTCGGACAGGGGTTAGCAATCAGCCCCAGCATTTT.

CDR3 sequence reads: CASSPYGVKETQYF. CDR3 bases: TGTGCCAGCAGCCCATATGGGGTAAAGGAGACCCAGTACTTC. The rearrangement joins TRBV27 to TRBJ2-5, with D hard to call. The length of the CDR3 is 14 residues. Trimming shortened V by 6 bases and J by 5 bases, and 16 bases separated the two germline ends. Germline CDR1 is MNHEY and CDR2 is SMNVEV (reference sequence).